This T cell receptor (beta chain) was sequenced during a study of cytomegalovirus exposure and HLA in healthy donors. On the study more broadly: The 666 first-cohort repertoires shared a platform with the 120 or so validation repertoires, as reported in a later analysis.

The CDR3 is made up of 16 amino acids. V was trimmed by 4 bases and J by 2 bases, leaving 18 bases between them. Germline V gene data show CDR1 as SGHTA and CDR2 as FQGNSA. Generated by immunoSEQ multiplex PCR, the TCRdb table keeps only in-frame clones and is missing some. The sample yields about 220,000 clones, approximately 86% seen once. The validation cohort, a group of 90 to 150 subjects, included the donors and was separate from the approximately 650-subject first cohort. The study, taken as a whole, reports: Among TCR beta chains, those listed as cytomegalovirus-associated numbered around 180.

This clone was seen more than once but under ten times. Its antigen is not known. Sequencing was performed on PBMCs. The clonotype was recovered from a woman younger than 35 in good health and CMV-seronegative. The J gene is TRBJ2-7, the V gene TRBV7-2, with D perhaps matching TRBD2 (5 bases). CDR3 sequence reads: CASSSGPGSRPYEQYF. The CDR3 DNA follows: TGTGCCAGCAGCTCCGGGCCTGGGAGCCGCCCCTACGAGCAGTACTTC.